Listed here is a single TCR beta chain. In the original workflow: Cell counts per sample came from amplifying reference gene primers. Generated by immunoSEQ multiplex PCR, the TCRdb table keeps only in-frame clones and is missing some. V, J and clone size were drawn from that table, and D and trimming were deduced from the DNA. The data hold hundreds of thousands of clones, with 75% to 90% observed a single time. The CDR3 has 19 amino acids. Germline CDR1 reads SEHNR; CDR2 reads FQNEAQ (reference sequence). The V and J ends lost 5 bases and 2 bases, in that order; junction bases with no gene match: 18. The data were taken from a study of blood T cell repertoires in COVID-19. Overall study context: Samples taken during acute and convalescent COVID-19 were collected in the United States, Italy and Spain.

This sequence was found in a man aged 25 to 40 who had recovered from COVID-19. The genes are TRBV7-9 and TRBJ1-5; 7 bases match TRBD1. Input material: PBMCs or T cells enriched from blood (not recorded which). CDR3 in amino acids: CASSHRGGSSSPGNQPQHF. CDR3 in DNA: TGTGCCAGCAGCCACAGGGGAGGAAGTTCATCGCCTGGCAATCAGCCCCAGCATTTT.